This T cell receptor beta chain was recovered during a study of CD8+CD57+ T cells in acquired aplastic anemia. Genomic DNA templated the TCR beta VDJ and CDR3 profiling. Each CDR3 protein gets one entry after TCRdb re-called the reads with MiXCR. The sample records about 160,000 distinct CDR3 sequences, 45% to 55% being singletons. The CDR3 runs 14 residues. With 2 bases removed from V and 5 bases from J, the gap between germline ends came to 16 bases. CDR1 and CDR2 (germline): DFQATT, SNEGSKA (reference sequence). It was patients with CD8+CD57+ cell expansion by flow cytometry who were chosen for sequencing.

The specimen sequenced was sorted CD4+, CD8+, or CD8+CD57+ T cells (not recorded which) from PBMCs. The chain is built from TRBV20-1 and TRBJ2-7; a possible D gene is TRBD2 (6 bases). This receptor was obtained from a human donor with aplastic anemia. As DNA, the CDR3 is TGCAGTGCTAGATCAGGTACTAGCAGTAACGAGCAGTACTTC. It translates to CSARSGTSSNEQYF.